These 13 T cell receptor beta chains were all obtained from the same sample, sequenced in a study of T cells after yellow fever vaccination. Via MiXCR, TCRdb re-called the 5' RACE reads, giving one row per CDR3 protein. In the table there are about 430,000 distinct CDR3 sequences, approximately 18% of which are singletons. Sample: PBMCs, taken before the yellow fever booster vaccination. These TCRs come from a man aged 18-30 years who received the YFV17D yellow fever vaccine.

The chain uses TRBV7-9 and TRBJ1-1; TRBD1 might be the D (6 bases). Germline V gene sequence: CDR1 SEHNR, CDR2 FQNEAQ (reference sequence). The CDR3 extends over 15 amino acids. Trimming pared 3 bases from V and 5 bases from J, leaving 16 bases between. CDR3 coding DNA: TGTGCCAGCAGCTTTTTGGGCGGGGGGCATACTGAAGCTTTCTTT. This sequence encodes CASSFLGGGHTEAFF.

This clonotype was recorded a few times. The chain employs TRBV9 and TRBJ2-3, with 11 bases lining up with TRBD1. J gave up 2 bases and V 0 bases, and 8 bases lay outside the gene matches. The CDR3 runs to 18 residues. Germline assignment: CDR1 SGDLS and CDR2 YYNGEE. The DNA for the CDR3 is TGTGCCAGCAGCGTAGACCCGGGGACAGGGGGACCCACAGATACGCAGTATTTT. The encoded protein is CASSVDPGTGGPTDTQYF.

This clonotype appeared a few times. The V and J genes are TRBV5-6 and TRBJ2-5, with 13 bases fitting TRBD2. Trimming at V came to 7 bases and at J to 5 bases, leaving 2 bases not matched to a gene. Germline CDR1 SGHDT, CDR2 YYEEEE. The CDR3 loop spans 13 amino acids. The chain's CDR3 is CASGLAGVETQYF. The CDR3 nucleotides read TGTGCCAGCGGACTAGCGGGGGTGGAGACCCAGTACTTC. Full variable domain (outside the CDR3, taken from reference TRBV5-6 and TRBJ2-5): DAGVTQSPTHLIKTRGQQVTLRCSPKSGHDTVSWYQQALGQGPQFIFQYYEEEERQRGNFPDRFSGHQFPNYSSELNVNALLLGDSALYLCASGLAGVETQYFGPGTRLLVL.

In this sample, this clonotype turned up a few times. J is TRBJ2-2 and V is TRBV5-1; D perhaps matches TRBD2 (5 bases). Germline assignment: CDR1 SGHRS and CDR2 YFSETQ. The CDR3 extends over 11 amino acids. V was clipped by 8 bases and J by 7 bases, with 9 bases between them. The CDR3 DNA reads TGCGCCAGACGGGATATCGGGGAGCTGTTTTTT. This encodes CARRDIGELFF.

The V and J genes are TRBV5-1 and TRBJ2-2, with TRBD1 as a possible D gene (6 bases). CDR1 is SGHRS, CDR2 YFSETQ, per germline. The CDR3 consists of 14 residues. The V and J ends lost 4 bases and 8 bases respectively, with 15 bases between them. The CDR3 region has the DNA TGCGCCAGCAGCATCAGGGGCGCGTCGGGGGAGCTGTTTTTT. Its protein is CASSIRGASGELFF.

This clonotype has just a few counts. The chain is built from TRBV4-3 and TRBJ2-1; possibly TRBD2 for D (5 bases). The CDR3 extends over 15 amino acids. Trimming removed 5 bases from V and 0 bases from J, with 11 bases in between. CDR1 and CDR2 (germline): LGHNA, YSLEER. CDR3 protein: CASSEGTFSYNEQFF. The CDR3 DNA sequence: TGCGCCAGCAGCGAGGGCACCTTCTCCTACAATGAGCAGTTCTTC.

The chain carries TRBV20-1 and TRBJ1-3; D gene ambiguous. Trimming pared 5 bases from V and 0 bases from J, leaving 14 bases between. This CDR3 contains 15 residues. From germline, CDR1 is DFQATT and CDR2 SNEGSKA (reference sequence). CDR3 nucleotides: TGCAGTGCTCCCCAGGCCGGGAGCTCTGGAAACACCATATATTTT. Its protein is CSAPQAGSSGNTIYF.

This clonotype was found a few times. At one of its ends the junction is not consistent with the germline gene, which may arise from a read error. The rearrangement links TRBV7-2 to TRBJ2-7; tentatively, D is TRBD1 (5 bases). Germline V lookup: CDR1 SGHTA, CDR2 FQGNSA. The CDR3 length is 15 residues. This CDR3 reads CASSLTSGYLYDQYF. The CDR3 DNA reads as TGTGCCAGCAGCCTTACCTCAGGGTACCTCTACGATCAGTACTTC.

This clonotype was counted ten times or more. The genes are TRBV5-6 and TRBJ2-5, with TRBD1 identical over 9 bases. This CDR3 comprises 14 residues. Trimming took 4 bases from V and 5 from J; bases not matched to a gene: 6. Germline CDR1 is SGHDT and CDR2 is YYEEEE. Here the CDR3 DNA reads TGTGCCAGCAGCGGAATACAGGGGGCTGAGACCCAGTACTTC. Its translation is CASSGIQGAETQYF.

The table lists this clonotype with a few counts. The chain recombines TRBV5-1 with TRBJ2-3, with 9 nucleotides matching TRBD1. V gave up 0 bases and J gave up 3 bases; unmatched junction bases: 2. CDR3 size: 15 residues. CDR1 and CDR2 (germline): SGHRS, YFSETQ. In DNA, the CDR3 is TGCGCCAGCAGCTTGGTGGGACAGGGAACAGATACGCAGTATTTT. Translated, it gives CASSLVGQGTDTQYF.

This clonotype appeared a few times. This chain links TRBV7-9 with TRBJ2-5; the match to TRBD1 covers 10 bases. This CDR3 spans 16 amino acids. The V gene end was trimmed by 5 bases and the J gene end by 5 bases; junction bases not matched to a gene: 11. Germline assignment: CDR1 SEHNR and CDR2 FQNEAQ (reference sequence). CDR3 loop: CASSEGTGEEWETQYF. The CDR3 DNA reads as TGTGCCAGCAGCGAAGGGACAGGGGAGGAGTGGGAGACCCAGTACTTC. Full variable domain (missing parts from reference TRBV7-9 and TRBJ2-5): DTGVSQNPRHKITKRGQNVTFRCDPISEHNRLYWYRQTLGQGPEFLTYFQNEAQLEKSRLLSDRFSAERPKGSFSTLEIQRTEQGDSAMYLCASSEGTGEEWETQYFGPGTRLLVL.

This clonotype was counted a few times. The chain has TRBV7-9 and TRBJ2-2; D not certain. Trimming stripped 3 bases from V and 3 bases from J, with 8 bases between. The CDR3 loop spans 14 amino acids. Germline assignment: CDR1 SEHNR and CDR2 FQNEAQ (reference sequence). As DNA, the CDR3 is TGTGCCAGCAGCTTGGCGTCCTACACCGGGGAGCTGTTTTTT. It yields the protein CASSLASYTGELFF.

The chain couples TRBV24-1 to TRBJ2-7, with D tentatively TRBD1 (6 bases). Germline CDR1 reads KGHDR; CDR2 reads SFDVKD. With 7 bases removed from V and 3 bases from J, the gap between germline ends came to 12 bases. This CDR3 region has 13 residues. The DNA for the CDR3 is TGTGCCACCAGGTGGGGACAAGACTACGAGCAGTACTTC. Amino acid sequence: CATRWGQDYEQYF.